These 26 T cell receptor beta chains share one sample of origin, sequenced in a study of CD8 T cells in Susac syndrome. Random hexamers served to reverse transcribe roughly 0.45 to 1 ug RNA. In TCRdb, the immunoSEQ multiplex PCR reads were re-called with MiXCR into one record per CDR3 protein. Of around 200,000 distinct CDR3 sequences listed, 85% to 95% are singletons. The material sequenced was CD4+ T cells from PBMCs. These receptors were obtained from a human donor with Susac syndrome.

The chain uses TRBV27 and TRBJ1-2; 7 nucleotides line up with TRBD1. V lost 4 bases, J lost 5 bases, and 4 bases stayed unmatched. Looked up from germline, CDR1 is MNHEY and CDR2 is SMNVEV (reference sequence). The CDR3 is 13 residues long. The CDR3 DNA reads TGTGCCAGCAGTTCCAGGGGGAGGTATGGCTACACCTTC. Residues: CASSSRGRYGYTF.

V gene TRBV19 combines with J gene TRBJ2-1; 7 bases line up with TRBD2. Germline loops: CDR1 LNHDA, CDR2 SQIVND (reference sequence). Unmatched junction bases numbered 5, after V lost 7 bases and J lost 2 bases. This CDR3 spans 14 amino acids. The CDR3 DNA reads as TGTGCCAGTAAGGACGGGAGGACCTACAATGAGCAGTTCTTC. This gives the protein CASKDGRTYNEQFF.

The CDR3 sequence is CASSPGTGYYTEAFF. The CDR3 region has the DNA TGCGCCAGCAGCCCCGGGACAGGATATTACACTGAAGCTTTCTTT. The V call is TRBV5-1, the J call TRBJ1-1, with 8 bases that match TRBD1. CDR3 length: 15 residues. Germline V gene data show CDR1 as SGHRS and CDR2 as YFSETQ. The J segment lost 3 bases and the V segment lost 4 bases, leaving 8 bases of the junction unmatched. The entire variable domain, with the rest obtained from reference TRBV5-1 and TRBJ1-1, is as follows: KAGVTQTPRYLIKTRGQQVTLSCSPISGHRSVSWYQQTPGQGLQFLFEYFSETQRNKGNFPGRFSGRQFSNSRSEMNVSTLELGDSALYLCASSPGTGYYTEAFFGQGTRLTVV.

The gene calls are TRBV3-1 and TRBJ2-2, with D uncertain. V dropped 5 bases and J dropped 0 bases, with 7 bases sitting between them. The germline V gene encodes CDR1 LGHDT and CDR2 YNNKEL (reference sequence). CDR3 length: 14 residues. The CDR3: CASSRSSNTGELFF. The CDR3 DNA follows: TGTGCCAGCAGCAGGTCCTCGAACACCGGGGAGCTGTTTTTT.

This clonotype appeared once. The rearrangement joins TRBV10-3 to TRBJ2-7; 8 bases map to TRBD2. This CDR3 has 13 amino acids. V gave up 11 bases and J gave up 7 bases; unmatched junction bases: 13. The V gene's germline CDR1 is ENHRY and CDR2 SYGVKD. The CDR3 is CASNGGEIGEQYF. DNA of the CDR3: TGTGCCTCCAACGGGGGGGAGATAGGTGAGCAGTACTTC.

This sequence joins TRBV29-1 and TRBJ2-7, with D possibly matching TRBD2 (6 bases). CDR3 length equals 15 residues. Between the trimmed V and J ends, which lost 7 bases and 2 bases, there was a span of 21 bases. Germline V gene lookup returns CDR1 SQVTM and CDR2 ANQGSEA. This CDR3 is CSAKTGQGGPYEQYF. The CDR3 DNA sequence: TGCAGCGCAAAAACTGGGCAGGGAGGTCCCTACGAGCAGTACTTC.

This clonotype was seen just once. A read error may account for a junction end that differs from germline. Here the CDR3 DNA reads TGTGCCAACAGTGAGGGGTTTGCGAATACGCAGTATTTT. Residues: CANSEGFANTQYF. The J gene is TRBJ2-3, the V gene TRBV2, with D perhaps being TRBD1 or TRBD2 (5 bases each). There are 13 residues in the CDR3. Germline loops: CDR1 SNHLY, CDR2 FYNNEI.

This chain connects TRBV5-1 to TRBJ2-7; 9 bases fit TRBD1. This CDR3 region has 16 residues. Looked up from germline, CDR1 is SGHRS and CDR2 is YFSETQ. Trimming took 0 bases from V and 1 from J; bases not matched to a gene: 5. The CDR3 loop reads CASSLARDRASYEQYF. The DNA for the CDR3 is TGCGCCAGCAGCTTGGCCCGGGACAGGGCATCCTACGAGCAGTACTTC.

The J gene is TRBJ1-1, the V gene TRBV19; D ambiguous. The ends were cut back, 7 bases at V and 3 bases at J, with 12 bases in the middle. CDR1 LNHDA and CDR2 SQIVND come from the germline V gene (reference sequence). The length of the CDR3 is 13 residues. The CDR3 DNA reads TGTGCCAGTATGAGCCCAGAGGACACTGAAGCTTTCTTT. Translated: CASMSPEDTEAFF.

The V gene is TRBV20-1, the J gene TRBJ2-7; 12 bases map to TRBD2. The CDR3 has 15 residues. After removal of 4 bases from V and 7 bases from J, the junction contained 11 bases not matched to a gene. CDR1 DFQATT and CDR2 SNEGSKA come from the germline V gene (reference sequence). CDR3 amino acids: CSANLWLAGGVEQYF. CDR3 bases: TGCAGTGCTAATCTTTGGCTAGCGGGAGGGGTAGAGCAGTACTTC.

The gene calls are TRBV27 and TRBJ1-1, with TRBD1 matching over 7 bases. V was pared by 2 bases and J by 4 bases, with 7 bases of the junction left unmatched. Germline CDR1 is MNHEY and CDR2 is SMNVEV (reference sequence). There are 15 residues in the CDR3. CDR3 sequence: CASSLTGAGVTEAFF. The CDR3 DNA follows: TGTGCCAGCAGTTTAACAGGGGCAGGAGTCACTGAAGCTTTCTTT.

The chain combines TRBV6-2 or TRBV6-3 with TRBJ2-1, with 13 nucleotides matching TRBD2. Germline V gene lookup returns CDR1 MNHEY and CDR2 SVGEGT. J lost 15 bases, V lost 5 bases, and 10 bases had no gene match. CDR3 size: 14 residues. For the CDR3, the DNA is TGTGCCAGCAGTCCGGGACTAGCGGGATCGGAGGGGTTCTTC. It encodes CASSPGLAGSEGFF.

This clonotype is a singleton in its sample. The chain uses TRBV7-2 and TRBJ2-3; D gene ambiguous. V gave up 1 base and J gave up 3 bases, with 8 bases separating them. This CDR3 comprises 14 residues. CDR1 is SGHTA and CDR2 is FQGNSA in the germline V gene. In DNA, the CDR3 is TGTGCCAGCAGCTTAGTTCTTAATACAGATACGCAGTATTTT. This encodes CASSLVLNTDTQYF. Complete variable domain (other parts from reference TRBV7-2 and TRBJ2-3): GAGVSQSPSNKVTEKGKDVELRCDPISGHTALYWYRQSLGQGLEFLIYFQGNSAPDKSGLPSDRFSAERTGGSVSTLTIQRTQQEDSAVYLCASSLVLNTDTQYFGPGTRLTVL.

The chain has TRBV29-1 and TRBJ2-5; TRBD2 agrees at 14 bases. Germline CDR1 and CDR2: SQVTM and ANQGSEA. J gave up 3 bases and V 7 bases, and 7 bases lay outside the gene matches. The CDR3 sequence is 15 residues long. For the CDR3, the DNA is TGCAGCGCCGGGGGGGGACTAGCGGGAGAAGAGACCCAGTACTTC. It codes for CSAGGGLAGEETQYF. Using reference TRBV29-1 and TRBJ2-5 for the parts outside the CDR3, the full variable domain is SAVISQKPSRDICQRGTSLTIQCQVDSQVTMMFWYRQQPGQSLTLIATANQGSEATYESGFVIDKFPISRPNLTFSTLTVSNMSPEDSSIYLCSAGGGLAGEETQYFGPGTRLLVL.

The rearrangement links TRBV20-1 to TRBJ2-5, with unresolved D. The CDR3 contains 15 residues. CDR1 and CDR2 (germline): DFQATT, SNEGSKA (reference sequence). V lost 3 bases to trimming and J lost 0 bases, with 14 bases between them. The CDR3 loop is CSARRSRTDQETQYF. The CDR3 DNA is TGCAGTGCTAGGCGATCTAGGACGGACCAAGAGACCCAGTACTTC.

The chain's CDR3 is CSVRPRLNTEAFF. CDR3 nucleotide sequence: TGCAGCGTCCGGCCAAGGTTGAACACTGAAGCTTTCTTT. The V call is TRBV29-1, the J call TRBJ1-1; D call uncertain. The V and J ends lost 6 bases and 0 bases respectively, with 11 bases between them. The germline gives CDR1 SQVTM, CDR2 ANQGSEA. The CDR3 extends over 13 amino acids.

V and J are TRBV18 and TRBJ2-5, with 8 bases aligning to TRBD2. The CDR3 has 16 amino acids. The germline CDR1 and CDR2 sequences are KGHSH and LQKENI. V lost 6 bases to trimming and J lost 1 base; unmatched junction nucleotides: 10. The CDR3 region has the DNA TGTGCCAGCTCCCCGACTAGCGCAAACTCCCAAGAGACCCAGTACTTC. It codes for CASSPTSANSQETQYF.

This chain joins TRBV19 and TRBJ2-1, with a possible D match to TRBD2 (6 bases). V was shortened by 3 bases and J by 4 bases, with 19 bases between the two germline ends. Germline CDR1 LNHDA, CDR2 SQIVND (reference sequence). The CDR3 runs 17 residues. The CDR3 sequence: CASSIVAARIYYNEQFF. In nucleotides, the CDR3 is TGTGCCAGTAGTATCGTAGCGGCAAGGATTTATTACAATGAGCAGTTCTTC.

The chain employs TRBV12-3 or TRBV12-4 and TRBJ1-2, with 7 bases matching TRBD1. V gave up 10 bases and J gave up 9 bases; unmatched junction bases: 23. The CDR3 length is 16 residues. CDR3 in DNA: TGTGCCAACATTCTAAATCCCGACAGGGAAGGGGGGAGCTACACCTTC. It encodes CANILNPDREGGSYTF.

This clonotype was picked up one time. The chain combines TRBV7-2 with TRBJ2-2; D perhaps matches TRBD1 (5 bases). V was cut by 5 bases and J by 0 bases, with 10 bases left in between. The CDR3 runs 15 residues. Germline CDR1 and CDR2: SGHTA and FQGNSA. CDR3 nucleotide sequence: TGTGCCAGCAGCCGACAGATATCGAACACCGGGGAGCTGTTTTTT. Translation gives CASSRQISNTGELFF.

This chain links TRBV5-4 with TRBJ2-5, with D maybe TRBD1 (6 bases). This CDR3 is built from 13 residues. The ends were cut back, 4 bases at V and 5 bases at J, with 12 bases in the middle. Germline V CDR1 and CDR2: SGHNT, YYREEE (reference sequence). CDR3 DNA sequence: TGTGCCAGCAGCGAGACAGGACGGGAGACCCAGTACTTC. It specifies CASSETGRETQYF.

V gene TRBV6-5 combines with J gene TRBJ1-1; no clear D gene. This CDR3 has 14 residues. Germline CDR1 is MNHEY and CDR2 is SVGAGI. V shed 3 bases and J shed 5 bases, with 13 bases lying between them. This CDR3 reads CASSYSSRWTEAFF. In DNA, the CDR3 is TGTGCCAGCAGTTATTCTTCCCGGTGGACTGAAGCTTTCTTT.

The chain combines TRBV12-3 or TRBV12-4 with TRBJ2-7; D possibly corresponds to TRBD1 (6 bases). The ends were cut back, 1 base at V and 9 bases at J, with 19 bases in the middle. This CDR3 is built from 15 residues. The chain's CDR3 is CASSLGRAQGNAQYF. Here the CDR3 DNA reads TGTGCCAGCAGTTTAGGTCGGGCGCAGGGGAACGCGCAGTACTTC.

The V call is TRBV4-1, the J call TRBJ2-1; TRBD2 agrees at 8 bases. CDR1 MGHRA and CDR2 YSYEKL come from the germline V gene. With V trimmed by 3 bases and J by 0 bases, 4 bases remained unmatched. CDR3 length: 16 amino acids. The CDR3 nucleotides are TGCGCCAGCAGCCAGGGTAGCGGGATCTCCTACAATGAGCAGTTCTTC. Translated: CASSQGSGISYNEQFF.

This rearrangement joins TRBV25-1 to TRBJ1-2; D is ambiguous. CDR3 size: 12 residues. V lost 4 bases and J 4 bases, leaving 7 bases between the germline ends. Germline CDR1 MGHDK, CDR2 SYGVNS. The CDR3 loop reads CASSVGIYGYTF. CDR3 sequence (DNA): TGTGCCAGCAGTGTCGGGATCTATGGCTACACCTTC.

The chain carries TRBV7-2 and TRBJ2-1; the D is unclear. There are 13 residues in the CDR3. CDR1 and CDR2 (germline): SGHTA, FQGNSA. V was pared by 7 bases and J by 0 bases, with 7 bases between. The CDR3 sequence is CASTPSSYNEQFF. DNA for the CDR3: TGTGCCAGCACCCCTAGCTCCTACAATGAGCAGTTCTTC. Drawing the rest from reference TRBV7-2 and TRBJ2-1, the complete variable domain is GAGVSQSPSNKVTEKGKDVELRCDPISGHTALYWYRQSLGQGLEFLIYFQGNSAPDKSGLPSDRFSAERTGGSVSTLTIQRTQQEDSAVYLCASTPSSYNEQFFGPGTRLTVL.